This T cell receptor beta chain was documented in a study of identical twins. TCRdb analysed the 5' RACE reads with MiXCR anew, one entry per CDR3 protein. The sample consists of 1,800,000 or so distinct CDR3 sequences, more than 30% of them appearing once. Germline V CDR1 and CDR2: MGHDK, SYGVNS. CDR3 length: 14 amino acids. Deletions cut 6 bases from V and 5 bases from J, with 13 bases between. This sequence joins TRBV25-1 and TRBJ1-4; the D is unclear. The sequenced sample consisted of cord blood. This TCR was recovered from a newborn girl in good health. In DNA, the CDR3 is TGTGCCAGCAGCGGATGGGAGGCGAATGAAAAACTGTTTTTT. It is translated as CASSGWEANEKLFF.